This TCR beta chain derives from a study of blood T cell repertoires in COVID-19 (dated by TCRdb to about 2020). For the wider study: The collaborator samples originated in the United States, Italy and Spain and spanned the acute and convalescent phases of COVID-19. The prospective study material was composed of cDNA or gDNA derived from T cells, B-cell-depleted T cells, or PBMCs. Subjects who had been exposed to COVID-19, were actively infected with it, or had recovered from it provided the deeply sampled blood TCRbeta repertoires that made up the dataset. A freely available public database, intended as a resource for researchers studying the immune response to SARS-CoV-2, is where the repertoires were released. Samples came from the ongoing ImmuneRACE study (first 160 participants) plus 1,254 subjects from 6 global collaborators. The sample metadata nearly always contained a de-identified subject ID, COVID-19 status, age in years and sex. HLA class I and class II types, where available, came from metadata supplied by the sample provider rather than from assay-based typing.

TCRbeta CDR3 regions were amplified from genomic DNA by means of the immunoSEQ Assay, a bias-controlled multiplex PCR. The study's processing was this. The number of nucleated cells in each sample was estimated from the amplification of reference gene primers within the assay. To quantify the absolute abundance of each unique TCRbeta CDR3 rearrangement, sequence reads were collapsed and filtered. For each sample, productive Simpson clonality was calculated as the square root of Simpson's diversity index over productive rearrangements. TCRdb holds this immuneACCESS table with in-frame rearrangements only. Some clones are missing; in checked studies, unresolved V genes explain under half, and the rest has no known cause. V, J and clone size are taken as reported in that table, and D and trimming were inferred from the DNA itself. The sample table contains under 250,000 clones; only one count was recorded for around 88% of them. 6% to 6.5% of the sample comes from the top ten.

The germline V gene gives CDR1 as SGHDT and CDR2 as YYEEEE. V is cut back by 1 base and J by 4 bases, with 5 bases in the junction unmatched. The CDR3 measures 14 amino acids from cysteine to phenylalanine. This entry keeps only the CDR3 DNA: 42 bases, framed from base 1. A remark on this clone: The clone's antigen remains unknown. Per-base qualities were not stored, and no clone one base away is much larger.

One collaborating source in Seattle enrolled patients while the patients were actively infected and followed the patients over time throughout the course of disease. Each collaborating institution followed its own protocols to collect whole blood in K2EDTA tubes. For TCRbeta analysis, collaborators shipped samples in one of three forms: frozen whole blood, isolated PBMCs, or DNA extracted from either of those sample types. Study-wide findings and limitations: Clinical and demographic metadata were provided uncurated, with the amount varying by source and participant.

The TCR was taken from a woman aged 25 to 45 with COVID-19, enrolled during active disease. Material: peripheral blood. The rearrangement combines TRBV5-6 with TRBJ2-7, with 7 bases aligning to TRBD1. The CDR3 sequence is CASSLPGGLYEQYF. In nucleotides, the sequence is TGTGCCAGCAGCTTGCCAGGGGGTTTATACGAGCAGTACTTC.